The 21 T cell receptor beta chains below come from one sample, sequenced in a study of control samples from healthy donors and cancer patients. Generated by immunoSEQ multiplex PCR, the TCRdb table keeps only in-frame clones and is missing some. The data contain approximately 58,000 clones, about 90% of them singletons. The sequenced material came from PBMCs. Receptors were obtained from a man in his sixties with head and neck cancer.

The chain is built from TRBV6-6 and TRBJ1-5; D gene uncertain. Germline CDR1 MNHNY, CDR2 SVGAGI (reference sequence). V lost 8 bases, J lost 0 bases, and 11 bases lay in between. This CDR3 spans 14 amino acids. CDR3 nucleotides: TGTGCCAGCGTTGCGGACTATAGCAATCAGCCCCAGCATTTT. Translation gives CASVADYSNQPQHF.

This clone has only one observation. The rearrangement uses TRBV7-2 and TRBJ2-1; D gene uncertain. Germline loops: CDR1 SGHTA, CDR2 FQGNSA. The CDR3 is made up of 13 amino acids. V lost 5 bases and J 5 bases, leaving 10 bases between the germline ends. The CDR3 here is CASSQTLNNEQFF. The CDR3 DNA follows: TGTGCCAGCAGCCAGACCCTGAACAATGAGCAGTTCTTC. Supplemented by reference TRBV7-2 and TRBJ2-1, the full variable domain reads GAGVSQSPSNKVTEKGKDVELRCDPISGHTALYWYRQSLGQGLEFLIYFQGNSAPDKSGLPSDRFSAERTGGSVSTLTIQRTQQEDSAVYLCASSQTLNNEQFFGPGTRLTVL.

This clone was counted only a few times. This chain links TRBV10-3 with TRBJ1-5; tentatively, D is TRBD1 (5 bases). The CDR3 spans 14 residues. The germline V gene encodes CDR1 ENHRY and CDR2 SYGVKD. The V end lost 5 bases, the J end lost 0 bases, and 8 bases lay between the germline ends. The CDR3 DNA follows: TGTGCCATCAGTCGGGACCATAGCAATCAGCCCCAGCATTTT. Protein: CAISRDHSNQPQHF.

The CDR3 nucleotides are TGTGCCAGAAGCCCCAGAACCGGGACAGGGACCCACGAGCAGTACTTC. This translates into CARSPRTGTGTHEQYF. This chain links TRBV5-3 with TRBJ2-7; TRBD1 agrees at 9 bases. TRBV5-3 is labeled an ORF, and its function is uncertain. The CDR3 totals 16 residues. V gave up 4 bases and J gave up 5 bases; unmatched junction bases: 13.

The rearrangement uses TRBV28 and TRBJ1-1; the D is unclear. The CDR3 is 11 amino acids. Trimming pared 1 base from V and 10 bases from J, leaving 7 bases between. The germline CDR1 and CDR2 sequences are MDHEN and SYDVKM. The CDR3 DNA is TGTGCCAGCAGTTTATATGGTGGAGCTTTCTTT. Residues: CASSLYGGAFF. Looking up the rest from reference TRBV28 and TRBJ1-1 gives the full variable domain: DVKVTQSSRYLVKRTGEKVFLECVQDMDHENMFWYRQDPGLGLRLIYFSYDVKMKEKGDIPEGYSVSREKKERFSLILESASTNQTSMYLCASSLYGGAFFGQGTRLTVV.

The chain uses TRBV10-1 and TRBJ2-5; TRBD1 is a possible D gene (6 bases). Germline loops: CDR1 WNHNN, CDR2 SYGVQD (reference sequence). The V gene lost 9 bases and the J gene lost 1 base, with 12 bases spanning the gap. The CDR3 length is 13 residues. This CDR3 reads CARATGPQETQYF. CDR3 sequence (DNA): TGCGCCAGGGCGACAGGTCCCCAAGAGACCCAGTACTTC.

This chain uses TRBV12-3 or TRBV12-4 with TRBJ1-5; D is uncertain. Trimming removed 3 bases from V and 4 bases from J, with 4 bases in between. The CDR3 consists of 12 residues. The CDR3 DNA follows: TGTGCCAGCAGTTTTGGGAATCAGCCCCAGCATTTT. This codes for CASSFGNQPQHF.

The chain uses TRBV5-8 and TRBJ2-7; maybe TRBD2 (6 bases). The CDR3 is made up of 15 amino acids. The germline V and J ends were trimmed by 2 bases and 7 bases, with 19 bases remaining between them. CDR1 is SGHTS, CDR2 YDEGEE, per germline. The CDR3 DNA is TGTGCCAGCAGCTTAGCCGGGACTCCCAAGGATGAGCAGTACTTC. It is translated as CASSLAGTPKDEQYF.

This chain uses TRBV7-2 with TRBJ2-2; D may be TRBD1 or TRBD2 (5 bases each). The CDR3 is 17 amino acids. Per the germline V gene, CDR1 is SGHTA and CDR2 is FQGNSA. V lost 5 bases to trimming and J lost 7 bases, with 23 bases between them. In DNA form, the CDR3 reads TGTGCCAGCAGCCGCACTTTTGTGAGGGGACGGGACGGGGAGCTGTTTTTT. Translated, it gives CASSRTFVRGRDGELFF.

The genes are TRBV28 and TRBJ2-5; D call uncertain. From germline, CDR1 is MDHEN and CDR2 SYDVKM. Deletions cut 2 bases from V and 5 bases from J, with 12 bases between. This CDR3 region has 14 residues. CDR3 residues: CASSLRAPRETQYF. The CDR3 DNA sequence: TGTGCCAGCAGTTTAAGGGCCCCCCGGGAGACCCAGTACTTC.

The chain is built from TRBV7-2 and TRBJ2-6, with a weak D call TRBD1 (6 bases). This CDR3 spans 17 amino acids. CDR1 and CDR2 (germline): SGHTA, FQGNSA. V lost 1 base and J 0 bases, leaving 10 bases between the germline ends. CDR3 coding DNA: TGTGCCAGCAGCTTAGGGGACATCACCTCTGGGGCCAACGTCCTGACTTTC. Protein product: CASSLGDITSGANVLTF.

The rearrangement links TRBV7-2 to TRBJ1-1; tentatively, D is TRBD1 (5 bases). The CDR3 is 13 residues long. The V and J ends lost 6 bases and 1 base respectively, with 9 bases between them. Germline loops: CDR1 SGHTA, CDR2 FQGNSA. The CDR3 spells CASSSGWNTEAFF. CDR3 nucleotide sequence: TGTGCCAGCAGTTCAGGGTGGAACACTGAAGCTTTCTTT.

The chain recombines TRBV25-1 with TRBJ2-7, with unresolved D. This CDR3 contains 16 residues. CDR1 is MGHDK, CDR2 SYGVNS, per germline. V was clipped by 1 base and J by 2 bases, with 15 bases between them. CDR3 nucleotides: TGTGCCAGCAGTGAATGTCCGACACCGACCGCCTACGAGCAGTACTTC. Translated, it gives CASSECPTPTAYEQYF.

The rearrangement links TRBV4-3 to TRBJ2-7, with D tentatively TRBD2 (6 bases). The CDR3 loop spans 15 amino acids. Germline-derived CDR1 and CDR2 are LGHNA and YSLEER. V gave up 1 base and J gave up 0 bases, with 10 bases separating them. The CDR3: CASSQGAGHSYEQYF. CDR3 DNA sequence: TGCGCCAGCAGCCAAGGAGCGGGCCACTCCTACGAGCAGTACTTC.

CDR3 amino acids: CASSQATPGTGNTEAFF. The CDR3 nucleotides read TGTGCCAGCAGCCAAGCCACACCCGGGACAGGGAACACTGAAGCTTTCTTT. The chain carries TRBV3-1 (or the pseudogene TRBV3-2) and TRBJ1-1; TRBD1 matches at 8 bases. The germline gives CDR1 LGHDT, CDR2 YNNKEL (reference sequence). The length of the CDR3 is 17 residues. V gave up 1 base and J gave up 1 base; unmatched junction bases: 8.

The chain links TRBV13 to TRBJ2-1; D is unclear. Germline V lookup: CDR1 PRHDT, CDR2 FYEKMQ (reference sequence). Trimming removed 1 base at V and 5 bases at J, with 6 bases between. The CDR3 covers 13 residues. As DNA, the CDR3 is TGTGCCAGCAGCTTAGCGTCCAACAATGAGCAGTTCTTC. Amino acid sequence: CASSLASNNEQFF.

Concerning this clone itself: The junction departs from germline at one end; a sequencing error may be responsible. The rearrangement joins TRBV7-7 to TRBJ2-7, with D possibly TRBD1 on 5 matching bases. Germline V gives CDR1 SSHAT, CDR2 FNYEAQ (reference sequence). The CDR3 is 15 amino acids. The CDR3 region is CASSKSVGDGYEQYF. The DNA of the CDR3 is TGTGCTAGCAGCAAGTCCGTAGGGGATGGCTACGAGCAGTACTTC.

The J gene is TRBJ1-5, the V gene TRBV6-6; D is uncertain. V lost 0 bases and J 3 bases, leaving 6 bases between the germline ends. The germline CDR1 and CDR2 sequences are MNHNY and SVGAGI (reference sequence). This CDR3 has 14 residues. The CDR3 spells CASSYSRVNQPQHF. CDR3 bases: TGTGCCAGCAGTTACTCGCGGGTCAATCAGCCCCAGCATTTT.

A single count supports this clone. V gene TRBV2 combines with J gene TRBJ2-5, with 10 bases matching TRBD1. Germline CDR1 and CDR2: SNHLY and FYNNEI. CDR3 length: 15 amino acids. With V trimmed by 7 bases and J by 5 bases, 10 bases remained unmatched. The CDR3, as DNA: TGTGCCAGCATTCAATCGACAGGGGGCTTCGAGACCCAGTACTTC. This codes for CASIQSTGGFETQYF.

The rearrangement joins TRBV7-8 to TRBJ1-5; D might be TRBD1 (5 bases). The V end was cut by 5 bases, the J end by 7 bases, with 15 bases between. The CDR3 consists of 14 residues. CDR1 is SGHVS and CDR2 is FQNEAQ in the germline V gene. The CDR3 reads CASSPGDPRQPQHF. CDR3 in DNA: TGTGCCAGCAGCCCGGGGGATCCCCGACAGCCCCAGCATTTT.

The CDR3 region has the DNA TGTGCCAGCAGTTACTCGTCTAGCGGGTACGAGCAGTACTTC. Encoded protein: CASSYSSSGYEQYF. V gene TRBV6-5 combines with J gene TRBJ2-7, with 8 bases aligning to TRBD2. CDR3 size: 14 residues. Per the germline V gene, CDR1 is MNHEY and CDR2 is SVGAGI. V was clipped by 0 bases and J by 4 bases; unmatched bases: 2.